This T cell receptor beta chain stems from a study of neurological immune-mediated disorders. This clonotype has a count of ten or more. Its target is not known. Synthesis of cDNA was performed by 5'RACE using 10-nucleotide random UMIs. From 15-18 subjects, each sequencing run yielded over 160 million TCR-beta sequences. TCRdb re-called the 5' RACE reads with MiXCR, one entry per CDR3 protein. This sample yields approximately 32,000 distinct CDR3 sequences, of which around 15% are seen a single time; 25% to 30% belongs to the top ten. Study observations and caveats: In HTLV-1-associated myelopathy, TCR clonal expansion was greatest, whereas multiple sclerosis had the least, falling below healthy controls.

2 million unsorted PBMCs were stored in RNAlater at -80 °C before RNA extraction. The source material was PBMCs. This clonotype originated in a man aged 65 to 85 in good health.

CDR3 DNA sequence: TGTGCCAGCAGTTCCCGACAGGGGGCATTTCCCCGTGAGACCCAGTACTTC. Its protein is CASSSRQGAFPRETQYF. V and J are TRBV6-2 or TRBV6-3 and TRBJ2-5; 10 bases are shared with TRBD1. V lost 4 bases and J lost 5; bases outside the gene matches: 13. There are 17 residues in the CDR3. Per germline, CDR1 MNHEY and CDR2 SVGEGT.